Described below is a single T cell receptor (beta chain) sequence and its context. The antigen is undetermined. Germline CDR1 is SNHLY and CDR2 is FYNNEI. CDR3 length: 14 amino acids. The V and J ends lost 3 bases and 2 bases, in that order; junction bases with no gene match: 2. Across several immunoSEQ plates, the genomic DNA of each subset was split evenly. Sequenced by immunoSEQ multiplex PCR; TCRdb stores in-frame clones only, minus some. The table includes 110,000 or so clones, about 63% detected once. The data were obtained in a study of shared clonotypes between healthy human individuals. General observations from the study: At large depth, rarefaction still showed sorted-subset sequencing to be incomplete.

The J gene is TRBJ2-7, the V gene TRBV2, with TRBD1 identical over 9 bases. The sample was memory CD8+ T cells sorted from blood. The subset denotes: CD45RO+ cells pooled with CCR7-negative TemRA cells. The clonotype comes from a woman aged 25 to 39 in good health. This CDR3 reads CASSERDRAYEQYF. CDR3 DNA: TGTGCCAGCAGTGAGAGGGACAGGGCCTACGAGCAGTACTTC.